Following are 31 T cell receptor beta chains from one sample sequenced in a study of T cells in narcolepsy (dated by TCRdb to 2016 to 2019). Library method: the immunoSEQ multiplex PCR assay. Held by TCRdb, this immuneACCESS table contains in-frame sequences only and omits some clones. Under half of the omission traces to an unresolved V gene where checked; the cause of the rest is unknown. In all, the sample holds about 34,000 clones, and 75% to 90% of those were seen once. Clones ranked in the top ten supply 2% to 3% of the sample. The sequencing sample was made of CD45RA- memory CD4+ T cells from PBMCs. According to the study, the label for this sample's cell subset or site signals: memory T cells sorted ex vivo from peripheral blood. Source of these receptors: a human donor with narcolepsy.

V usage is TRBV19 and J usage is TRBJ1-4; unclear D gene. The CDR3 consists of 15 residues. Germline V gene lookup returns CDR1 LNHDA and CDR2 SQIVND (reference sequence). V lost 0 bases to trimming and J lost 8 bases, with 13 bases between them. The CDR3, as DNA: TGTGCCAGTAGTATAGATCCAGGAAGGTCGGAAAAACTGTTTTTT. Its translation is CASSIDPGRSEKLFF.

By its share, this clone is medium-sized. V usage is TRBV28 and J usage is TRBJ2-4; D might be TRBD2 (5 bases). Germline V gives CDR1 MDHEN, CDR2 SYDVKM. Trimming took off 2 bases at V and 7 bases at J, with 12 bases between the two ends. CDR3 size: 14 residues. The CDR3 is CASSLDNEGNIQYF. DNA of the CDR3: TGTGCCAGCAGTTTAGACAACGAGGGCAACATTCAGTACTTC.

The CDR3 protein is CASSLRTGSYGYTF. The CDR3 DNA reads TGTGCCAGCAGTTTACGGACAGGGTCGTATGGCTACACCTTC. This chain joins TRBV6-5 and TRBJ1-2; 8 bases are a match to TRBD1. Germline loops: CDR1 MNHEY, CDR2 SVGAGI. After removal of 4 bases from V and 5 bases from J, the junction contained 6 bases not matched to a gene. The CDR3 contains 14 residues.

In nucleotides, the CDR3 is TGTGCCAGCAGCTTTTGGACGGGGACCCACTACGAGCAGTACTTC. Its protein is CASSFWTGTHYEQYF. The gene calls are TRBV7-9 and TRBJ2-7; D is possibly TRBD1 or TRBD2 (5 bases each). This CDR3 is built from 15 residues. Looked up from germline, CDR1 is SEHNR and CDR2 is FQNEAQ (reference sequence). The V gene lost 3 bases and the J gene lost 3 bases, with 15 bases spanning the gap.

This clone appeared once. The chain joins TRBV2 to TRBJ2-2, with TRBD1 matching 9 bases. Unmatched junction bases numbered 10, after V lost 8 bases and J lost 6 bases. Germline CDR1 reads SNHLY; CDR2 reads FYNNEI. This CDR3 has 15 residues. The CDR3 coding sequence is TGTGCCAGCCTTCCGGGACAGGGACGCTCCGGGGAGCTGTTTTTT. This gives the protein CASLPGQGRSGELFF. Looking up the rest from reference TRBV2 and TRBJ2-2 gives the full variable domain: EPEVTQTPSHQVTQMGQEVILRCVPISNHLYFYWYRQILGQKVEFLVSFYNNEISEKSEIFDDQFSVERPDGSNFTLKIRSTKLEDSAMYFCASLPGQGRSGELFFGEGSRLTVL.

The CDR3 spells CSVAGLAGGARDTQYF. The CDR3, as DNA: TGCAGCGTTGCGGGACTAGCGGGGGGGGCTCGGGATACGCAGTATTTT. The V call is TRBV29-1, the J call TRBJ2-3, with TRBD2 identical over 16 bases. The CDR3 has 16 amino acids. Germline-derived CDR1 and CDR2 are SQVTM and ANQGSEA. V lost 4 bases, J lost 6 bases, and 7 bases stayed unmatched.

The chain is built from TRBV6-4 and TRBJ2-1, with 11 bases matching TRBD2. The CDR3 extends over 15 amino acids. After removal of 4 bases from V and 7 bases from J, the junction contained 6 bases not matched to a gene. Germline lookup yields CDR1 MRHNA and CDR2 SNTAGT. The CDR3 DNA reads TGTGCCAGCAGTGTATCTAGCGGGGGGAGGAATGAGCAGTTCTTC. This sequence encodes CASSVSSGGRNEQFF.

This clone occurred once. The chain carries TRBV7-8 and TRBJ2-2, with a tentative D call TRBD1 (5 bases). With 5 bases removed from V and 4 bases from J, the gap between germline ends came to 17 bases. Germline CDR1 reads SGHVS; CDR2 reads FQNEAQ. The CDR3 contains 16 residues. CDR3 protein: CASSLTPSGLTGELFF. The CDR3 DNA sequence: TGTGCCAGCAGCCTTACTCCCTCAGGGCTCACCGGGGAGCTGTTTTTT.

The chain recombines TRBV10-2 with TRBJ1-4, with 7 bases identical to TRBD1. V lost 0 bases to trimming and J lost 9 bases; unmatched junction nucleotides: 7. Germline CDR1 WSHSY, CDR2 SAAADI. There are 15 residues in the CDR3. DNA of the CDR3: TGCGCCAGCAGTGAGTCTGGACAGGAGGTCAAAAAACTGTTTTTT. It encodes CASSESGQEVKKLFF.

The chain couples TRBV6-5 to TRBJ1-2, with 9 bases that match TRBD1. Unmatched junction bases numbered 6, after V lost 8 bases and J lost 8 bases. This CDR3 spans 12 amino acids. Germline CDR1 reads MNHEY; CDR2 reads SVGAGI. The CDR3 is CASRTGAEGYTF. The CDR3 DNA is TGTGCCAGCCGGACAGGGGCAGAGGGCTACACCTTC.

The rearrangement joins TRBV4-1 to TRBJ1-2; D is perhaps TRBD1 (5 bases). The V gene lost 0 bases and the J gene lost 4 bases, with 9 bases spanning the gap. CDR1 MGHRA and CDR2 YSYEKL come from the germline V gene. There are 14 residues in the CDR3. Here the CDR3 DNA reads TGCGCCAGCAGCCAAGATGGGACCTCCTATGGCTACACCTTC. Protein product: CASSQDGTSYGYTF.

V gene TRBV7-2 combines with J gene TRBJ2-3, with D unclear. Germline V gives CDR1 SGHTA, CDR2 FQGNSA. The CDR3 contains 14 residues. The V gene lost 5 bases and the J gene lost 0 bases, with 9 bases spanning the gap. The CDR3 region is CASSPSISTDTQYF. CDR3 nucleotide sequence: TGTGCCAGCAGCCCCAGCATTAGCACAGATACGCAGTATTTT.

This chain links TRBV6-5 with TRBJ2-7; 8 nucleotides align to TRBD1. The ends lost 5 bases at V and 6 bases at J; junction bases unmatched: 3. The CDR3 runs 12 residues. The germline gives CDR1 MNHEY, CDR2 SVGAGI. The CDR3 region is CASSQTGAEQYF. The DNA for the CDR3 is TGTGCCAGCAGTCAGACAGGGGCCGAGCAGTACTTC.

The CDR3 region has the DNA TGTGCCAGCAGCATTCTGGGGGACAGACAAGAGACCCAGTACTTC. Its protein is CASSILGDRQETQYF. The rearrangement joins TRBV7-2 to TRBJ2-5; 7 bases are a match to TRBD1. Germline V gene lookup returns CDR1 SGHTA and CDR2 FQGNSA. This CDR3 spans 15 amino acids. J gave up 2 bases and V 5 bases, and 8 bases lay outside the gene matches. Together with reference TRBV7-2 and TRBJ2-5, the CDR3 gives the full variable domain: GAGVSQSPSNKVTEKGKDVELRCDPISGHTALYWYRQSLGQGLEFLIYFQGNSAPDKSGLPSDRFSAERTGGSVSTLTIQRTQQEDSAVYLCASSILGDRQETQYFGPGTRLLVL.

As DNA, the CDR3 is TGCGCCAGCAGCTTGGCCGAGGTCCAGAACAATGAGCAGTTCTTC. It specifies CASSLAEVQNNEQFF. This rearrangement joins TRBV5-1 to TRBJ2-1, with D unresolved. V gave up 0 bases and J gave up 5 bases, with 12 bases separating them. CDR3 length: 15 amino acids. From germline, CDR1 is SGHRS and CDR2 YFSETQ.

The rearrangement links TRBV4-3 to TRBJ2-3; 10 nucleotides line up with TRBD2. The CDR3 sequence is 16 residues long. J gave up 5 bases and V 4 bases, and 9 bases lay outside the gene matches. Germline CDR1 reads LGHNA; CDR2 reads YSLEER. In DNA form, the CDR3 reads TGCGCCAGCAGCCTCAACAGCGGGGGGGCTGTAGATACGCAGTATTTT. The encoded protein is CASSLNSGGAVDTQYF.

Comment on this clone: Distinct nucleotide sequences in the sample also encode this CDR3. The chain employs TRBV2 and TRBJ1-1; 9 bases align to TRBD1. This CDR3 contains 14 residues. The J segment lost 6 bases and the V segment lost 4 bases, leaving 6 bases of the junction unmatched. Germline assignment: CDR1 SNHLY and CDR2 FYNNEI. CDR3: CASSAAGQGSEAFF. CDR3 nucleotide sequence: TGTGCCAGCAGTGCTGCGGGACAGGGCTCTGAAGCTTTCTTT.

CDR3 sequence (DNA): TGTGCCAGCAGCCACGATTCGAACACTGAAGCTTTCTTT. Its protein product is CASSHDSNTEAFF. The rearrangement links TRBV11-3 to TRBJ1-1; D gene uncertain. Trimming shortened V by 5 bases and J by 1 base, and 8 bases separated the two germline ends. This CDR3 contains 13 residues. The germline gives CDR1 SGHNT, CDR2 YENEEA.

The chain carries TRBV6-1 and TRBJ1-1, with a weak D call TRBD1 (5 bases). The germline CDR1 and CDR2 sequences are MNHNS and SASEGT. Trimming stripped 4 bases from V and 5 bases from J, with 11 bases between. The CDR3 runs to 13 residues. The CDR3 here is CASSGTLGTEAFF. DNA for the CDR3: TGTGCCAGCAGTGGGACATTGGGAACTGAAGCTTTCTTT.

Here the CDR3 DNA reads TGTGCCAGCAGCTCCCCGGGACTAGCGGGGGGCGAGCAGTTCTTC. Protein product: CASSSPGLAGGEQFF. V is TRBV7-2 and J is TRBJ2-1; TRBD2 agrees at 15 bases. The CDR3 spans 15 residues. V lost 4 bases, J lost 10 bases, and 5 bases stayed unmatched. CDR1 and CDR2 (germline): SGHTA, FQGNSA.

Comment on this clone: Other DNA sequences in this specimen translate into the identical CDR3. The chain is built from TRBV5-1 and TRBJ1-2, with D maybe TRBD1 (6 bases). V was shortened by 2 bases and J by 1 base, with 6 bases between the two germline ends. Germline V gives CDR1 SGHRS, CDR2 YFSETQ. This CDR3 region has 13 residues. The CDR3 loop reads CASSLQGNYGYTF. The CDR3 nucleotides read TGCGCCAGCAGCTTACAGGGTAACTATGGCTACACCTTC.

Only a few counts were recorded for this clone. CDR3 protein: CASSFGQGRNMQYF. The DNA of the CDR3 is TGTGCCAGCAGCTTTGGACAGGGACGGAATATGCAGTACTTC. The chain recombines TRBV7-9 with TRBJ2-7; 8 nucleotides match TRBD1. Germline V gene data show CDR1 as SEHNR and CDR2 as FQNEAQ (reference sequence). Trimming removed 3 bases from V and 9 bases from J; junction bases left unmatched: 10. The CDR3 extends over 14 amino acids.

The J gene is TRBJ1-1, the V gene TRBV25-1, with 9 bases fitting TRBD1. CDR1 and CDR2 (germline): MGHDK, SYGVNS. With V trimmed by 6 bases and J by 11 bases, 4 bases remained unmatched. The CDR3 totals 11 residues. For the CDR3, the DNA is TGTGCCAGCAGCAGACAGGGGGTGGCTTTCTTT. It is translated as CASSRQGVAFF. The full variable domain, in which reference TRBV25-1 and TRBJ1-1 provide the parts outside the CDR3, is EADIYQTPRYLVIGTGKKITLECSQTMGHDKMYWYQQDPGMELHLIHYSYGVNSTEKGDLSSESTVSRIRTEHFPLTLESARPSHTSQYLCASSRQGVAFFGQGTRLTVV.

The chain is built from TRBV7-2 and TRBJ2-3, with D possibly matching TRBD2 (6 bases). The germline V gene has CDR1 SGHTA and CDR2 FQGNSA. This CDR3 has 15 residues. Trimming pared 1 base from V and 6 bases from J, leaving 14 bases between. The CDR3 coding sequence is TGTGCCAGCAGCTTAGGAGCGGGTCCTTGGGATACGCAGTATTTT. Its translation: CASSLGAGPWDTQYF.

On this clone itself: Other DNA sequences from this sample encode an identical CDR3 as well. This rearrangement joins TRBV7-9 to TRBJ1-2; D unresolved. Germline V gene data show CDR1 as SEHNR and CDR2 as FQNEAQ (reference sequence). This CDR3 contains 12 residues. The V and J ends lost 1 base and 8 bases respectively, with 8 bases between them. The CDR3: CASSLEGYGYTF. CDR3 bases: TGTGCCAGCAGCTTAGAAGGGTACGGCTACACCTTC.

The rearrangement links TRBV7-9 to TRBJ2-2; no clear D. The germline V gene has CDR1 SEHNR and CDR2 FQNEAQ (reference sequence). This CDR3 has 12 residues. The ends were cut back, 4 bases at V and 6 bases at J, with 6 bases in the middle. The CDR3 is CASSSEAGELFF. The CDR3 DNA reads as TGTGCCAGCAGCTCTGAGGCCGGGGAGCTGTTTTTT.

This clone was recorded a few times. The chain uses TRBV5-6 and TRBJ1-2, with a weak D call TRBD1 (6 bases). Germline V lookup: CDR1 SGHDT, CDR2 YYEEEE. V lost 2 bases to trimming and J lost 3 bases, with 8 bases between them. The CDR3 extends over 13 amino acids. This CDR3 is CASSFRTDYGYTF. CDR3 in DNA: TGTGCCAGCAGCTTCAGGACAGACTATGGCTACACCTTC.

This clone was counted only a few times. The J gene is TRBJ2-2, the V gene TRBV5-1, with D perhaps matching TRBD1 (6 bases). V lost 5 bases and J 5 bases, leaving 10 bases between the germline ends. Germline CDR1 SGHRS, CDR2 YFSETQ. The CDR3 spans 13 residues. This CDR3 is CASRQGLTGELFF. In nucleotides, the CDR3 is TGCGCCAGCAGACAGGGTTTAACCGGGGAGCTGTTTTTT.

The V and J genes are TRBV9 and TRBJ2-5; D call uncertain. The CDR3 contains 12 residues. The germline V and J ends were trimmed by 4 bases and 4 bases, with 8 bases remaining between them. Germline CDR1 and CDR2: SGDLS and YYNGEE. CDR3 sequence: CASSPHGETQYF. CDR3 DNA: TGTGCCAGCAGCCCGCACGGAGAGACCCAGTACTTC.

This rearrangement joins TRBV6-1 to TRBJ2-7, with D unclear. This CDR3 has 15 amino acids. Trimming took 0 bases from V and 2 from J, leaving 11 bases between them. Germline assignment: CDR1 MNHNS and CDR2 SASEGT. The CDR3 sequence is CASSEALRVAYEQYF. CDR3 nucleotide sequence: TGTGCCAGCAGTGAAGCCCTTCGGGTGGCCTACGAGCAGTACTTC.

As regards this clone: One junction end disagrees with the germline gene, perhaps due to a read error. The CDR3 here is CASRDRVNEKPFF. The CDR3 DNA sequence: TGTGCCAGTCGGGACAGGGTAAATGAAAAACCGTTTTTT. The rearrangement uses TRBV25-1 and TRBJ1-4; 9 positions match TRBD1. This CDR3 has 13 amino acids. Per the germline V gene, CDR1 is MGHDK and CDR2 is SYGVNS.